A selection of T cell receptor beta chains follows, all from one sample in a study of CD8 T cells in Susac syndrome. MiXCR was run by TCRdb on the immunoSEQ multiplex PCR reads, yielding one entry per CDR3 protein. Found here are some 110,000 distinct CDR3 sequences, approximately 93% of them singletons; the top ten hold 0.085% to 0.095%. Sequencing was carried out using CD4+ T cells from PBMCs. The receptors derive from a human donor with multiple sclerosis. Both conserved end residues are part of each CDR3. The D gene is left open where the match is weak. A row's size may be missing; if present it is once, few, many or a size class.

size	J	D	V	DNA	CDR3
-	TRBJ2-5	-	TRBV20-1	TGCAGTGCTAAGTGGGGTCAAGAGACCCAGTACTTC	CSAKWGQETQYF
-	TRBJ2-7	TRBD1	TRBV27	TGTGCCAGCAGTTTCGGACAGGGGGCCAACGAGCAGTACTTC	CASSFGQGANEQYF
-	TRBJ1-3	-	TRBV9	TGTGCCAGCAGCGTAGGTTCGGAGCAACCTGGAAACACCATATATTTT	CASSVGSEQPGNTIYF
-	TRBJ2-3	-	TRBV6-2/TRBV6-3	TGTGCCAGCAGTTACACTCCCCGACCCACCGGGGATACGCAGTATTTT	CASSYTPRPTGDTQYF
once	TRBJ2-3	-	TRBV7-2	TGTGCCAGCAGGGGTCTGCGGACAGATACGCAGTATTTT	CASRGLRTDTQYF
-	TRBJ1-2	TRBD1	TRBV5-6	TGTGCCAGCAGCCGAGTACAGGGGTCTAACTATGGCTACACCTTC	CASSRVQGSNYGYTF
-	TRBJ1-1	-	TRBV7-9	TGTGCCAGCAGCTTTCACGAGAACACTGAAGCTTTCTTT	CASSFHENTEAFF
-	TRBJ2-2	TRBD1	TRBV3-1	TGTGCCAGCAGACCCGACAGGGGAACCGGGGAGCTGTTTTTT	CASRPDRGTGELFF
once	TRBJ1-2	-	TRBV7-3	TGTGCCAGCAGCTTAAGGCGGGGGAACGGCTACACCTTC	CASSLRRGNGYTF
-	TRBJ2-5	-	TRBV6-2/TRBV6-3	TGTGCCAGCAGTTACTCGATAGGGTTGGAGACCCAGTACTTC	CASSYSIGLETQYF
-	TRBJ2-1	TRBD2	TRBV30	TGTGCCCGTTCTAGCGGGGGGCCCAATGAGCAGTTCTTC	CARSSGGPNEQFF
-	TRBJ1-1	-	TRBV7-3	TGTGCCAGCAGCTTAGCAGGGGTCACTGAAGCTTTCTTT	CASSLAGVTEAFF
-	TRBJ2-2	-	TRBV5-1	TGCGCCAGCAGCTTCCGGGCCAATTCGAACACCGGGGAGCTGTTTTTT	CASSFRANSNTGELFF
-	TRBJ2-7	-	TRBV3-1	TGTGCCAGCAGCCATGACCGGGCCTTCCACCACGAGCAGTACTTC	CASSHDRAFHHEQYF
-	TRBJ1-5	-	TRBV30	TGTGCCTGGAGTGTACCTGGTAATCAGCCCCAGCATTTT	CAWSVPGNQPQHF
once	TRBJ1-1	-	TRBV28	TGTGCCAGCAGTGTTTTAATCGGGACTGAAGCTTTCTTT	CASSVLIGTEAFF
-	TRBJ1-2	TRBD1	TRBV28	TGTGCCAGCGGCAGGGGGCAATCAATAGTTGTTGGGGGCTACACCTTC	CASGRGQSIVVGGYTF
-	TRBJ1-4	-	TRBV12-5	TGTGCTAGTGGTCCCGGAGGGGTTAATGAAAAACTGTTTTTT	CASGPGGVNEKLFF
-	TRBJ1-6	-	TRBV6-1	TGTGCCAGCAGTCTCGCCGGGAAAGGGAATTCACCCCTCCACTTT	CASSLAGKGNSPLHF
-	TRBJ2-2	TRBD2	TRBV12-3/TRBV12-4	TGTGCCAGCAGTTTTAGCGGGGGGGCCACCGGGGAGCTGTTTTTT	CASSFSGGATGELFF